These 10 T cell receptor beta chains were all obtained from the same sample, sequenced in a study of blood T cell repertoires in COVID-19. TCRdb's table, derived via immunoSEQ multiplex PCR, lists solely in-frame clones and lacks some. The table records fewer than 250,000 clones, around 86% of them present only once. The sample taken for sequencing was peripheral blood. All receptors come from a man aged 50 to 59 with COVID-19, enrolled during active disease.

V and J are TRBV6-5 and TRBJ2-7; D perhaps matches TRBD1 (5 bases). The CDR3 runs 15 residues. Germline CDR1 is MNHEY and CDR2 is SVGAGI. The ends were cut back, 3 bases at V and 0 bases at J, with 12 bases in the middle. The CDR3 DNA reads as TGTGCCAGCAGTTATGCAAGTCAGGGCTCCTACGAGCAGTACTTC. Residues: CASSYASQGSYEQYF.

The CDR3 spells CASLPGQGYPSNQPQHF. The CDR3 DNA follows: TGTGCCAGTCTTCCGGGACAGGGGTATCCGAGCAATCAGCCCCAGCATTTT. This rearrangement joins TRBV19 to TRBJ1-5; 10 bases match TRBD1. This CDR3 spans 17 amino acids. The germline V gene has CDR1 LNHDA and CDR2 SQIVND (reference sequence). The J segment lost 1 base and the V segment lost 8 bases, leaving 11 bases of the junction unmatched.

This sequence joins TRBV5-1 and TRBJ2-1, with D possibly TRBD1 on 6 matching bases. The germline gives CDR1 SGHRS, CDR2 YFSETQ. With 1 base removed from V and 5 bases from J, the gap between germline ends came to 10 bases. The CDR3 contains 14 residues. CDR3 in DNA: TGCGCCAGCAGCTTGAATGCAGGGGACAATGAGCAGTTCTTC. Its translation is CASSLNAGDNEQFF.

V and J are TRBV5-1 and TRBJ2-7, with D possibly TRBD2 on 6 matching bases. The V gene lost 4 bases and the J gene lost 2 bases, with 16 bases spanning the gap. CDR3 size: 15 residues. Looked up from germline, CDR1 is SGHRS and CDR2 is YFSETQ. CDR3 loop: CASSRGTASAYEQYF. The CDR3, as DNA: TGCGCCAGCAGCCGGGGGACGGCCTCCGCCTACGAGCAGTACTTC.

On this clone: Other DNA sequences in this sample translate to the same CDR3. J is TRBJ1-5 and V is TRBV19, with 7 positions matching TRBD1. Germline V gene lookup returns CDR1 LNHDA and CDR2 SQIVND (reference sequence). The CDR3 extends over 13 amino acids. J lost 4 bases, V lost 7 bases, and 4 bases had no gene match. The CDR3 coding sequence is TGTGCCAGTACCCGACAGGGAAATCAGCCCCAGCATTTT. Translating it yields CASTRQGNQPQHF.

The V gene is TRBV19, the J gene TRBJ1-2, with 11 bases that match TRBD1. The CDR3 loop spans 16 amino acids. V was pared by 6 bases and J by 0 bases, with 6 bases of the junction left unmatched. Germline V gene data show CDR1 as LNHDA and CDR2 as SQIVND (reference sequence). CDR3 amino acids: CASSSGQGATNYGYTF. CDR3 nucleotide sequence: TGTGCCAGTAGCAGCGGACAGGGGGCAACTAACTATGGCTACACCTTC.

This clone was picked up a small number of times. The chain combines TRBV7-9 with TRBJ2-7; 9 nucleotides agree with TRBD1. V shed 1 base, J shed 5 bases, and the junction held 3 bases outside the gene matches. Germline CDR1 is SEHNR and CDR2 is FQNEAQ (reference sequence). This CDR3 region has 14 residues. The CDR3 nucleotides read TGTGCCAGCAGCTTAGGGACAGGGGTCGACGAGCAGTACTTC. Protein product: CASSLGTGVDEQYF. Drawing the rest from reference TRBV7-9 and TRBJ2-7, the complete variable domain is DTGVSQNPRHKITKRGQNVTFRCDPISEHNRLYWYRQTLGQGPEFLTYFQNEAQLEKSRLLSDRFSAERPKGSFSTLEIQRTEQGDSAMYLCASSLGTGVDEQYFGPGTRLTVT.

The CDR3, as DNA: TGTGCCAGTAGTATAGACCCTACAGGGCGGCCCTACAATGAGCAGTTCTTC. This translates into CASSIDPTGRPYNEQFF. The chain combines TRBV19 with TRBJ2-1, with D perhaps TRBD1 (6 bases). Germline V gives CDR1 LNHDA, CDR2 SQIVND (reference sequence). The length of the CDR3 is 17 residues. V was trimmed by 0 bases and J by 2 bases, leaving 14 bases between them. The entire variable domain, with the rest obtained from reference TRBV19 and TRBJ2-1, is as follows: DGGITQSPKYLFRKEGQNVTLSCEQNLNHDAMYWYRQDPGQGLRLIYYSQIVNDFQKGDIAEGYSVSREKKESFPLTVTSAQKNPTAFYLCASSIDPTGRPYNEQFFGPGTRLTVL.

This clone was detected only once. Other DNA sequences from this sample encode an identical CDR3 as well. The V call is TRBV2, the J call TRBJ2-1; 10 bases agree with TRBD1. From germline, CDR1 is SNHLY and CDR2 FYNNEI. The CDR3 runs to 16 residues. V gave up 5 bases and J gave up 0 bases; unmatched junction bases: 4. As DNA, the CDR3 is TGTGCCAGCAGTCTAGGGACAGGGGCCTCCTACAATGAGCAGTTCTTC. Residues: CASSLGTGASYNEQFF.

Here the CDR3 DNA reads TGTGCCAGCAGCTCTTGGGGCTCTATAGCCAAAAACATTCAGTACTTC. This translates into CASSSWGSIAKNIQYF. V usage is TRBV5-6 and J usage is TRBJ2-4; a possible D gene is TRBD1 (5 bases). This CDR3 is 16 amino acids long. In germline, CDR1 is SGHDT, CDR2 YYEEEE. V gave up 3 bases and J gave up 0 bases, with 13 bases separating them.